The rows below give T cell receptor beta chains drawn from one sample of a study of cytomegalovirus exposure and HLA in healthy donors. TCRdb keeps only in-frame clones here, not all; method: immunoSEQ multiplex PCR. The repertoire holds 110,000 to 150,000 clones, roughly four fifths seen once, with approximately 15% in the top ten. The source material was PBMCs. The receptors were gathered from a human donor in good health. The CDR3 runs from the conserved cysteine through the conserved F or W. A D gene is named only where the DNA matches it firmly. Size values are once, few and many counts, or a class for expanded clones, and some rows have none.

CASSQPRTSGSSYNEQFF,TGCGCCAGCAGCCAACCGAGGACTAGCGGGAGTTCCTACAATGAGCAGTTCTTC,.,TRBV4-1,TRBJ2-1,TRBD2
CASSSREGAPNF,TGTGCCAGCAGCTCACGCGAGGGGGCTCCGAACTTC,.,TRBV7-6,TRBJ2-5,TRBD1
CASSLDPSGGIGDEQFF,TGTGCCAGCAGCTTAGACCCTAGCGGGGGGATTGGGGATGAGCAGTTCTTC,.,TRBV11-2,TRBJ2-1,TRBD2
CASSPAGDTQYF,TGCGCCAGCAGCCCAGCGGGAGATACGCAGTATTTT,.,TRBV4-1,TRBJ2-3,.
CASSMYGTQGEQYF,TGTGCCAGTAGTATGTATGGGACACAGGGCGAGCAGTACTTC,.,TRBV19,TRBJ2-7,.
CASRRGGDVYNEQFF,TGTGCCAGCCGTCGGGGGGGGGACGTTTACAATGAGCAGTTCTTC,.,TRBV5-6,TRBJ2-1,TRBD2
CASRKARGQLRETQYF,TGTGCCAGCAGGAAGGCCCGCGGACAGTTGAGAGAGACCCAGTACTTC,few,TRBV2,TRBJ2-5,.
CASSRGSRRRHTQYF,TGTGCCAGCAGTCGCGGAAGCAGGAGGCGGCATACGCAGTATTTT,.,TRBV6-5,TRBJ2-3,.
CASSLDYGNQPQHF,TGTGCCAGCAGCTTAGACTACGGGAATCAGCCCCAGCATTTT,.,TRBV7-8,TRBJ1-5,.
CASSLAGGVTDTQYF,TGTGCCAGCAGTCTAGCGGGAGGTGTCACAGATACGCAGTATTTT,.,TRBV28,TRBJ2-3,TRBD2
CASSQRGEAFF,TGTGCCAGCAGCCAGCGGGGTGAAGCTTTCTTT,.,TRBV27,TRBJ1-1,.
CSVSEYQETQYF,TGCAGCGTTTCCGAGTACCAAGAGACCCAGTACTTC,.,TRBV29-1,TRBJ2-5,.
CASSPLTGESEKLFF,TGTGCCAGCAGTCCATTAACAGGAGAGAGTGAAAAACTGTTTTTT,few,TRBV6-1,TRBJ1-4,.
CAWRTGAQPQHF,TGTGCCTGGAGAACAGGGGCTCAGCCCCAGCATTTT,.,TRBV30,TRBJ1-5,TRBD1
CASSQSYEQYF,TGTGCCAGCAGCCAGAGCTACGAGCAGTACTTC,.,TRBV14,TRBJ2-7,.
CASSSSSRGTDTQYF,TGTGCCAGCAGCTCCTCTAGCCGCGGCACAGATACGCAGTATTTT,.,TRBV7-3,TRBJ2-3,.
CAWSVRGGEQFF,TGTGCCTGGAGTGTGAGGGGGGGTGAGCAGTTCTTC,.,TRBV30,TRBJ2-1,.
CASSSYSADTQYF,TGTGCCAGCAGCTCGTATTCTGCAGATACGCAGTATTTT,.,TRBV7-9,TRBJ2-3,.
CSVGMARGAKNIQYF,TGCAGCGTTGGTATGGCCCGAGGGGCCAAAAACATTCAGTACTTC,.,TRBV29-1,TRBJ2-4,.
CASSETGANEQFF,TGTGCCAGCTCAGAGACAGGGGCTAATGAGCAGTTCTTC,once,TRBV18,TRBJ2-1,TRBD1
CASSSVRGETQYF,TGTGCCAGCAGCTCTGTCCGGGGGGAGACCCAGTACTTC,once,TRBV6-5,TRBJ2-5,.
CASSATGGFGEKLFF,TGTGCCAGCAGCGCGACAGGGGGTTTCGGTGAAAAACTGTTTTTT,.,TRBV7-6,TRBJ1-4,TRBD1
CASSRRYNDYEQYF,TGTGCCAGCAGCCGCCGATACAATGACTACGAGCAGTACTTC,.,TRBV5-5,TRBJ2-7,.
CASSTHGQGVDQPQHF,TGTGCCAGCAGCACCCACGGACAGGGGGTGGATCAGCCCCAGCATTTT,few,TRBV7-8,TRBJ1-5,TRBD1